This paragraph covers one T cell receptor beta chain sequence. The length of the CDR3 is 14 residues. Germline assignment: CDR1 SGHRS and CDR2 YFSETQ. V trimming: 6 bases; J trimming: 1 base; junction bases outside the gene matches: 2. In the study's own analysis: Amplification of reference gene primers provided the estimated nucleated cell counts. Measured with immunoSEQ multiplex PCR; TCRdb has only the in-frame clones, and not every one. The V and J calls and the clone size are those of that table, but D and trimming were determined from the DNA. The data show some 66,000 clones, over 80% seen once. This record belongs to a study of blood T cell repertoires in COVID-19. Background on the study: Sites in the United States, Italy and Spain provided acute and convalescent COVID-19 samples. PBMCs, B-cell-depleted T cells, or T cells provided the cDNA or gDNA that made up the material.

The sample taken for sequencing was peripheral blood. The genes are TRBV5-1 and TRBJ2-2, with TRBD1 matching 8 bases. The origin of this receptor is a human donor in a cohort sampled during active COVID-19. As DNA, the CDR3 is TGCGCCAGCACCGGACAGGGGAACACCGGGGAGCTGTTTTTT. Translated: CASTGQGNTGELFF.